The clone carrying this T cell receptor (beta chain) was seen at least ten times. This sample was included in a study of T cells in Graves' hyperthyroidism and ophthalmopathy. This CDR3 contains 13 residues. The germline gives CDR1 KGHDR, CDR2 SFDVKD. Trimming shortened V by 7 bases and J by 4 bases, and 10 bases separated the two germline ends. TCR beta CDR3 region amplification was performed from RNA transcripts. The HTBI set primed first-round TCR CDR3 RT-PCR. One entry per CDR3 protein, called by TCRdb with MiXCR from the multiplex PCR reads. The profile shows approximately 590,000 distinct CDR3 sequences, 40% to 55% of them singletons.

J is TRBJ1-5 and V is TRBV24-1, with a weak D call TRBD1 (6 bases). Specimen: peripheral blood or thyroid tissue (not recorded which). This receptor was taken from a woman aged 18-29 years with Graves' hyperthyroidism. This CDR3 reads CATSHRENQPQHF. DNA for the CDR3: TGTGCCACCAGCCACAGGGAAAATCAGCCCCAGCATTTT.